This TCR beta chain was retrieved from a study of cytomegalovirus exposure and HLA in healthy donors. The germline gives CDR1 PRHDT, CDR2 FYEKMQ (reference sequence). The CDR3 spans 16 residues. Unmatched junction bases numbered 11, after V lost 4 bases and J lost 5 bases. PCR primers comprised 60 Vbeta and 13 Jbeta primers. Here immunoSEQ multiplex PCR was the method, and the copy in TCRdb shows in-frame clones only, minus some. Its clone listing holds tens of thousands of clones. The clonotype comes from a male donor in good health and CMV-seronegative. The chain recombines TRBV13 with TRBJ2-1, with 7 nucleotides matching TRBD1. Sequenced material: PBMCs. CDR3 residues: CASSSRQGGSDNEQFF. The CDR3 DNA reads as TGTGCCAGCAGCTCCCGACAGGGTGGGTCCGACAATGAGCAGTTCTTC. The full variable domain, in which reference TRBV13 and TRBJ2-1 provide the parts outside the CDR3, is AAGVIQSPRHLIKEKRETATLKCYPIPRHDTVYWYQQGPGQDPQFLISFYEKMQSDKGSIPDRFSAQQFSDYHSELNMSSLELGDSALYFCASSSRQGGSDNEQFFGPGTRLTVL.